The 27 T cell receptor beta chains below all came from one sample that was sequenced in a study of beta chain features in type 1 diabetes. Reverse transcription of all isolated RNA meant that expressed TCRB transcripts were sequenced. Assay used: immunoSEQ multiplex PCR; TCRdb lists only in-frame clones, some missing. The sample includes just over 600,000 clones, 15% to 18% of them seen just once. Sequences were obtained from naive CD4+ T cells from blood. These receptors all stem from a man between 18 and 29 years old in good health.

The gene calls are TRBV19 and TRBJ2-6; D is possibly TRBD1 (6 bases). CDR1 is LNHDA and CDR2 is SQIVND in the germline V gene (reference sequence). CDR3 length: 18 amino acids. Trimming took 2 bases from V and 2 from J, leaving 16 bases between them. The CDR3, as DNA: TGTGCCAGTAGTATAAGTAGGGGGACAAAGACTGGGGCCAACGTCCTGACTTTC. Translated: CASSISRGTKTGANVLTF.

This clone has a handful of counts. The chain joins TRBV18 to TRBJ2-2; the D is unclear. The V gene lost 3 bases and the J gene lost 1 base, with 12 bases spanning the gap. The CDR3 length is 16 residues. Germline CDR1 KGHSH, CDR2 LQKENI. The CDR3 DNA sequence: TGTGCCAGCTCACCCACAGTGGCTTGGAACACCGGGGAGCTGTTTTTT. It yields the protein CASSPTVAWNTGELFF.

The V gene is TRBV7-2, the J gene TRBJ1-1; TRBD1 matches 7 bases. This CDR3 has 13 residues. CDR1 and CDR2 from the germline V gene are SGHTA and FQGNSA. V gave up 6 bases and J gave up 10 bases; unmatched junction bases: 11. The CDR3 bases are TGTGCCAGCAGATTCCCCGGGAGGGGGCGAGCTTTCTTT. Translated: CASRFPGRGRAFF.

CDR3 in DNA: TGTGCCAGCAGCCACCTCGGTAGGGCCACGAATTCACCCCTCCACTTT. Translation gives CASSHLGRATNSPLHF. This sequence joins TRBV5-4 and TRBJ1-6; no reliable D call. Germline loops: CDR1 SGHNT, CDR2 YYREEE (reference sequence). The CDR3 runs to 16 residues. The V gene lost 4 bases and the J gene lost 7 bases, with 18 bases spanning the gap.

J is TRBJ2-7 and V is TRBV2; 7 bases map to TRBD1. CDR3 length: 16 amino acids. The trim removed 6 bases at V and 3 bases at J, leaving 14 bases unmatched. The germline V gene has CDR1 SNHLY and CDR2 FYNNEI. The CDR3 DNA reads TGTGCCAGCAGGGCTGGGACAGCAAGCTTGGGCTACGAGCAGTACTTC. Amino acids: CASRAGTASLGYEQYF. The full variable domain, its missing parts supplied by reference TRBV2 and TRBJ2-7, is EPEVTQTPSHQVTQMGQEVILRCVPISNHLYFYWYRQILGQKVEFLVSFYNNEISEKSEIFDDQFSVERPDGSNFTLKIRSTKLEDSAMYFCASRAGTASLGYEQYFGPGTRLTVT.

This clone was detected only a few times. CDR3 loop: CASSSTTSGRRETQYF. The CDR3 DNA reads TGTGCCAGCAGCTCAACGACTAGCGGGCGTCGGGAGACCCAGTACTTC. This sequence joins TRBV7-2 and TRBJ2-5, with TRBD2 matching 10 bases. Losses at the gene ends were 4 bases for V and 5 bases for J; bases not matched to a gene: 10. This CDR3 has 16 residues. Germline-derived CDR1 and CDR2 are SGHTA and FQGNSA. The whole variable domain, filled in from reference TRBV7-2 and TRBJ2-5, reads GAGVSQSPSNKVTEKGKDVELRCDPISGHTALYWYRQSLGQGLEFLIYFQGNSAPDKSGLPSDRFSAERTGGSVSTLTIQRTQQEDSAVYLCASSSTTSGRRETQYFGPGTRLLVL.

This clone was seen only a few times. CDR3 bases: TGTGCCAGCAGCTTAGCGATGGCGTCAGGGAGGGAGACCCAGTACTTC. It codes for CASSLAMASGRETQYF. The genes are TRBV7-3 and TRBJ2-5, with D perhaps TRBD2 (6 bases). Germline values: CDR1 SGHTA, CDR2 FQGTGA. The V end was cut by 2 bases, the J end by 5 bases, with 18 bases between. The CDR3 has 16 residues.

This clone was observed a few times. V is TRBV2 and J is TRBJ2-3, with D unclear. CDR1 and CDR2 from the germline V gene are SNHLY and FYNNEI. This CDR3 spans 16 amino acids. V lost 0 bases, J lost 3 bases, and 13 bases lay in between. The CDR3 is CASSEARTIGTDTQYF. In DNA form, the CDR3 reads TGTGCCAGCAGTGAAGCCCGGACCATAGGGACAGATACGCAGTATTTT.

The CDR3, as DNA: TGTGCCAGCAGTTCCTTCGGACAGGGGAATCAGCCCCAGCATTTT. This codes for CASSSFGQGNQPQHF. The V gene is TRBV28, the J gene TRBJ1-5; 9 bases align to TRBD1. The CDR3 is 15 residues long. Germline V gives CDR1 MDHEN, CDR2 SYDVKM. V lost 4 bases and J lost 4; bases outside the gene matches: 5.

This clone has a handful of counts. The V gene is TRBV30, the J gene TRBJ2-2; D perhaps matches TRBD2 (6 bases). There are 15 residues in the CDR3. Trimming cost V 7 bases and J 2 bases, with 17 bases left between them. In germline, CDR1 is GTSNPN, CDR2 SVGIG (reference sequence). The CDR3 protein is CASPPRGYNTGELFF. CDR3 DNA: TGTGCCTCCCCCCCACGGGGGTACAACACCGGGGAGCTGTTTTTT.

V is TRBV29-1 and J is TRBJ2-2; tentatively, D is TRBD1 (5 bases). Looked up from germline, CDR1 is SQVTM and CDR2 is ANQGSEA. The CDR3 has 15 residues. With 7 bases removed from V and 4 bases from J, the gap between germline ends came to 19 bases. CDR3: CSAKGQDLPTGELFF. CDR3 nucleotides: TGCAGCGCGAAGGGGCAGGACCTGCCCACCGGGGAGCTGTTTTTT.

In this sample, this clone turned up a few times. The chain is built from TRBV29-1 and TRBJ2-7; 11 positions match TRBD1. Germline CDR1 and CDR2: SQVTM and ANQGSEA. CDR3 length: 11 amino acids. V dropped 7 bases and J dropped 5; count of bases not matched to a gene: 1. The DNA of the CDR3 is TGCAGCGGGACAGGGGGCGACGAGCAGTACTTC. Encoded protein: CSGTGGDEQYF.

The chain couples TRBV19 to TRBJ2-1; TRBD2 matches 9 bases. The V gene's germline CDR1 is LNHDA and CDR2 SQIVND (reference sequence). The trim removed 7 bases at V and 5 bases at J, leaving 12 bases unmatched. This CDR3 comprises 16 residues. CDR3 sequence: CASNGREGSPHNEQFF. In DNA, the CDR3 is TGTGCCAGTAATGGGCGGGAGGGCTCCCCCCACAATGAGCAGTTCTTC.

The chain joins TRBV28 to TRBJ1-2; D ambiguous. Germline CDR1 reads MDHEN; CDR2 reads SYDVKM. The CDR3 has 14 amino acids. Trimming pared 0 bases from V and 4 bases from J, leaving 9 bases between. The CDR3 nucleotides are TGTGCCAGCAGTTTATGGGTTTTTAGCTATGGCTACACCTTC. It encodes CASSLWVFSYGYTF.

This chain connects TRBV30 to TRBJ1-4, with D perhaps matching TRBD1 (6 bases). Trimming removed 3 bases at V and 7 bases at J, with 15 bases between. Germline lookup yields CDR1 GTSNPN and CDR2 SVGIG (reference sequence). The CDR3 has 14 residues. The DNA for the CDR3 is TGTGCCTGGAGGATACCAGGGGCGAGTGAAAAACTGTTTTTT. Its translation: CAWRIPGASEKLFF. Full variable domain (remainder filled in from reference TRBV30 and TRBJ1-4): SQTIHQWPATLVQPVGSPLSLECTVEGTSNPNLYWYRQAAGRGLQLLFYSVGIGQISSEVPQNLSASRPQDRQFILSSKKLLLSDSGFYLCAWRIPGASEKLFFGSGTQLSVL.

The chain uses TRBV7-8 and TRBJ1-1; unclear D gene. The CDR3 covers 16 residues. The V gene lost 1 base and the J gene lost 5 bases, with 17 bases spanning the gap. From germline, CDR1 is SGHVS and CDR2 FQNEAQ. In DNA, the CDR3 is TGTGCCAGCAGCTTAGGTCGGGGTAGAGTGGAGACTGAAGCTTTCTTT. Amino acids: CASSLGRGRVETEAFF. Complete variable domain (other parts from reference TRBV7-8 and TRBJ1-1): GAGVSQSPRYKVAKRGQDVALRCDPISGHVSLFWYQQALGQGPEFLTYFQNEAQLDKSGLPSDRFFAERPEGSVSTLKIQRTQQEDSAVYLCASSLGRGRVETEAFFGQGTRLTVV.

The chain carries TRBV9 and TRBJ1-2, with D uncertain. Germline V gene data show CDR1 as SGDLS and CDR2 as YYNGEE. This CDR3 spans 14 amino acids. Deletions cut 3 bases from V and 2 bases from J, with 11 bases between. As DNA, the CDR3 is TGTGCCAGCAGCGGGCGAGGGTGGAACTATGGCTACACCTTC. The encoded protein is CASSGRGWNYGYTF. Full variable domain (outside the CDR3, taken from reference TRBV9 and TRBJ1-2): DSGVTQTPKHLITATGQRVTLRCSPRSGDLSVYWYQQSLDQGLQFLIQYYNGEERAKGNILERFSAQQFPDLHSELNLSSLELGDSALYFCASSGRGWNYGYTFGSGTRLTVV.

The J gene is TRBJ2-5, the V gene TRBV9; 9 positions agree with TRBD1. The CDR3 has 14 amino acids. Germline values: CDR1 SGDLS, CDR2 YYNGEE. J lost 5 bases, V lost 4 bases, and 6 bases had no gene match. The chain's CDR3 is CASSRDRALETQYF. For the CDR3, the DNA is TGTGCCAGCAGCCGGGACAGGGCGTTGGAGACCCAGTACTTC.

There are a few counts of this clone. This CDR3 is CASSLPRADNEQFF. The DNA for the CDR3 is TGTGCCAGCAGCTTGCCTAGGGCGGACAATGAGCAGTTCTTC. The chain joins TRBV5-6 to TRBJ2-1, with D unclear. The length of the CDR3 is 14 residues. From germline, CDR1 is SGHDT and CDR2 YYEEEE. Trimming took 1 base from V and 5 from J, leaving 10 bases between them.

The chain joins TRBV9 to TRBJ1-3; D is unclear. The ends were cut back, 0 bases at V and 1 base at J, with 11 bases in the middle. Germline V lookup: CDR1 SGDLS, CDR2 YYNGEE. The CDR3 has 16 amino acids. The CDR3: CASSVDGFLSGNTIYF. CDR3 sequence (DNA): TGTGCCAGCAGCGTAGACGGATTCCTATCTGGAAACACCATATATTTT. Full variable domain (missing parts from reference TRBV9 and TRBJ1-3): DSGVTQTPKHLITATGQRVTLRCSPRSGDLSVYWYQQSLDQGLQFLIQYYNGEERAKGNILERFSAQQFPDLHSELNLSSLELGDSALYFCASSVDGFLSGNTIYFGEGSWLTVV.

Only a few counts were recorded for this clone. J is TRBJ2-1 and V is TRBV7-2; D is perhaps TRBD1 (5 bases). Germline values: CDR1 SGHTA, CDR2 FQGNSA. The CDR3 has 15 amino acids. V was shortened by 5 bases and J by 3 bases, with 14 bases between the two germline ends. Here the CDR3 reads CASSPDRFFYNEQFF. The CDR3 region has the DNA TGTGCCAGCAGCCCTGACAGATTCTTCTACAATGAGCAGTTCTTC.

V is TRBV9 and J is TRBJ1-1; weak D call: TRBD1 (5 bases). This CDR3 has 14 amino acids. Trimming removed 4 bases from V and 4 bases from J, with 14 bases in between. CDR1 and CDR2 (germline): SGDLS, YYNGEE. The CDR3 region is CASSSRQKGTEAFF. CDR3 bases: TGTGCCAGCAGCTCGCGACAGAAGGGCACTGAAGCTTTCTTT.

The J gene is TRBJ2-7, the V gene TRBV7-2; D is perhaps TRBD2 (5 bases). The CDR3 contains 13 residues. Trimming cost V 3 bases and J 6 bases, with 12 bases left between them. Germline assignment: CDR1 SGHTA and CDR2 FQGNSA. The CDR3: CASSFDPSGEQYF. CDR3 DNA: TGTGCCAGCAGCTTTGACCCGAGCGGCGAGCAGTACTTC.

This clone has more than one count but fewer than ten. J is TRBJ1-1 and V is TRBV10-3; no clear D. CDR3 size: 15 residues. Trimming pared 4 bases from V and 4 bases from J, leaving 16 bases between. Germline V CDR1 and CDR2: ENHRY, SYGVKD. The CDR3 nucleotides read TGTGCCATCAGTGTGACGAGTGACGATGGCACTGAAGCTTTCTTT. Amino acids: CAISVTSDDGTEAFF.

The chain carries TRBV5-6 and TRBJ1-1; no clear D gene. The CDR3 consists of 11 residues. Germline-derived CDR1 and CDR2 are SGHDT and YYEEEE. The V end was cut by 4 bases, the J end by 10 bases, with 11 bases between. The CDR3 DNA sequence: TGTGCCAGCAGCCGCGAAGGGCGAGCTTTCTTT. Its protein is CASSREGRAFF.

The rearrangement uses TRBV10-3 and TRBJ1-5, with D perhaps TRBD1 (6 bases). Trimming stripped 1 base from V and 6 bases from J, with 13 bases between. CDR1 and CDR2 from the germline V gene are ENHRY and SYGVKD. The CDR3 spans 15 residues. CDR3 DNA sequence: TGTGCCATCAGTGAGTTAGTTGGCAGGGGTCAGCCCCAGCATTTT. Translation: CAISELVGRGQPQHF.

V is TRBV6-6 and J is TRBJ2-1, with 10 bases lining up with TRBD2. The germline V gene has CDR1 MNHNY and CDR2 SVGAGI (reference sequence). The CDR3 contains 16 residues. V trimming: 0 bases; J trimming: 7 bases; junction bases outside the gene matches: 6. CDR3 in amino acids: CASSYSVAGGGNEQFF. The CDR3 region has the DNA TGTGCCAGCAGTTACTCAGTAGCGGGAGGCGGGAATGAGCAGTTCTTC.